This TCR beta chain was sequenced for a study of blood T cell repertoires in COVID-19. Some clones are missing from TCRdb's copy, which holds only in-frame ones; the method was immunoSEQ multiplex PCR. The repertoire holds about 180,000 clones, 80% to 85% seen once, with around 11% in the top ten. The CDR3 loop spans 17 amino acids. Trimming took 4 bases from V and 2 from J; bases not matched to a gene: 9. Germline V gene data show CDR1 as LGHNA and CDR2 as YSLEER. The chain links TRBV4-3 to TRBJ2-3, with 10 bases matching TRBD2. The sample taken for sequencing was peripheral blood. This receptor was identified in a woman older than 75 with COVID-19, enrolled during active disease. The CDR3 coding sequence is TGCGCCAGCAGCCCGGAACTAGCGGGGACTTCCACAGATACGCAGTATTTT. Its protein is CASSPELAGTSTDTQYF.